What follows are 8 T cell receptor beta chains derived from one specimen sequenced in a study of beta chain features in type 1 diabetes. Isolated RNA was reverse transcribed in full, so expressed TCRB transcripts were sequenced. The repertoire was sequenced with immunoSEQ multiplex PCR; TCRdb's copy has only in-frame clones and lacks some. The sample includes 250,000 to 300,000 clones, approximately 24% seen only once; the top ten take 0.012%. Broader study findings: TCRB CDR3 length was moderately but significantly reduced in all four CD4+ subsets of Type 1 diabetes patients.

For these TCRs, the target antigens are not known. Sequenced input: naive CD4+ T cells from blood. All receptors derive from a young woman with type 1 diabetes.

The gene calls are TRBV30 and TRBJ2-3, with 12 positions matching TRBD2. Germline CDR1 is GTSNPN and CDR2 is SVGIG (reference sequence). This CDR3 has 17 amino acids. The V segment lost 0 bases and the J segment 4 bases; nucleotides outside the gene matches: 8. The CDR3 reads CAWSVQRTSGIPDTQYF. The CDR3 region has the DNA TGTGCCTGGAGTGTTCAGAGGACTAGCGGGATCCCAGATACGCAGTATTTT.

This clone turned up a few times. V gene TRBV28 combines with J gene TRBJ1-5; TRBD1 agrees at 7 bases. This CDR3 is built from 14 residues. V dropped 6 bases and J dropped 7; count of bases not matched to a gene: 9. The germline CDR1 and CDR2 sequences are MDHEN and SYDVKM. The CDR3 sequence: CASSLTGFRQPQHF. CDR3 bases: TGTGCCAGCAGCCTGACAGGGTTTAGGCAGCCCCAGCATTTT. The variable domain in full, completed from reference TRBV28 and TRBJ1-5, reads DVKVTQSSRYLVKRTGEKVFLECVQDMDHENMFWYRQDPGLGLRLIYFSYDVKMKEKGDIPEGYSVSREKKERFSLILESASTNQTSMYLCASSLTGFRQPQHFGDGTRLSIL.

This clone was picked up a small number of times. The DNA of the CDR3 is TGTGCCAGCAGTAAACGGGAGGGCACAGATACGCAGTATTTT. Amino acids: CASSKREGTDTQYF. This chain links TRBV2 with TRBJ2-3; 7 bases line up with TRBD2. V trimming: 5 bases; J trimming: 1 base; junction bases outside the gene matches: 3. This CDR3 region has 14 residues. Germline assignment: CDR1 SNHLY and CDR2 FYNNEI.

This clone was counted a few times. The chain has TRBV19 and TRBJ2-7; TRBD2 might be the D (6 bases). V shed 3 bases and J shed 5 bases, with 11 bases lying between them. The length of the CDR3 is 13 residues. Germline V gene sequence: CDR1 LNHDA, CDR2 SQIVND (reference sequence). CDR3: CASSIGTQDEQYF. DNA of the CDR3: TGTGCCAGTAGTATCGGGACTCAAGACGAGCAGTACTTC.

This clone was seen more than once but under ten times. V usage is TRBV6-6 and J usage is TRBJ2-7; 9 bases agree with TRBD1. With V trimmed by 5 bases and J by 7 bases, 9 bases remained unmatched. This CDR3 region has 14 residues. Germline CDR1 and CDR2: MNHNY and SVGAGI (reference sequence). The CDR3 region has the DNA TGTGCCAGCAGTCCCGGACAGGGGATTGGAGAGCAGTACTTC. Translated: CASSPGQGIGEQYF.

This chain connects TRBV5-1 to TRBJ2-5; 11 nucleotides agree with TRBD1. The ends lost 4 bases at V and 5 bases at J; junction bases unmatched: 7. Per the germline V gene, CDR1 is SGHRS and CDR2 is YFSETQ. This CDR3 is 15 amino acids long. CDR3 in DNA: TGCGCCAGCAGCCCCCGGACAGGGGGCGGCGAGACCCAGTACTTC. It encodes CASSPRTGGGETQYF. The full variable domain, in which reference TRBV5-1 and TRBJ2-5 provide the parts outside the CDR3, is KAGVTQTPRYLIKTRGQQVTLSCSPISGHRSVSWYQQTPGQGLQFLFEYFSETQRNKGNFPGRFSGRQFSNSRSEMNVSTLELGDSALYLCASSPRTGGGETQYFGPGTRLLVL.

This clone was seen a few times. This sequence joins TRBV7-2 and TRBJ1-2, with a possible D match to TRBD1 (6 bases). The CDR3 covers 14 residues. Germline V gene data show CDR1 as SGHTA and CDR2 as FQGNSA. V was trimmed by 5 bases and J by 1 base, leaving 11 bases between them. The CDR3 DNA follows: TGTGCCAGCAGCCCGCGGACAGTTAACTATGGCTACACCTTC. It specifies CASSPRTVNYGYTF.

The chain employs TRBV7-8 and TRBJ2-1; possibly TRBD2 for D (6 bases). The CDR3 totals 13 residues. Germline CDR1 SGHVS, CDR2 FQNEAQ. The V and J ends lost 3 bases and 7 bases respectively, with 10 bases between them. The CDR3 is CASSFGGGNEQFF. In DNA, the CDR3 is TGTGCCAGCAGCTTTGGCGGAGGGAATGAGCAGTTCTTC.